The clone carrying this T cell receptor (beta chain) turned up a few times. What it recognizes is unknown. The data were obtained in a study of T cells in Graves' hyperthyroidism and ophthalmopathy. General study findings and limits: Blood also contained most expanded thyroid clonotypes above 0.001. Median prediction lead before ophthalmopathy onset was 6.5 months with the model.

The source material, RNA transcripts, was used to amplify TCR beta CDR3 regions. A first-round RT-PCR of the TCR CDR3 used the HTBI primer set. TCRdb passed the multiplex PCR reads through MiXCR, listing each CDR3 protein once. The sample includes 550,000 to 600,000 distinct CDR3 sequences, just over 45% of them seen just once. Sequencing was done on a sample of peripheral blood or thyroid tissue (not recorded which). The receptor comes from an adult woman with Graves' disease, either hyperthyroidism or ophthalmopathy (not recorded which).

The CDR3 reads CASSVEAGNTEAFF. The DNA for the CDR3 is TGTGCCAGCAGCGTAGAGGCGGGAAACACTGAAGCTTTCTTT. The J gene is TRBJ1-1, the V gene TRBV9; D unclear. V lost 0 bases and J 2 bases, leaving 8 bases between the germline ends. Germline V gene sequence: CDR1 SGDLS, CDR2 YYNGEE. CDR3 length: 14 residues.